This TCR beta chain was obtained from a study of cytomegalovirus exposure and HLA in healthy donors (TCRdb year 2017). At the level of the whole study: In an earlier analysis of under 600 of the donors, 250 to 350 Gb of sequence data and approximately 120 million unique TCR beta sequences from about 179 million T cells were reported. An early release covering 550 to 700 HLA-typed donors comprised approximately 290 gigabases of sequencing data and approximately 80 million unique TCR sequences. Of the roughly 430 genotyped donors, about 80% fell in the genetic ancestry cluster associated with self-reported Caucasian donors. The study aimed to test whether cataloging public T cell receptors could reveal signatures of past pathogen exposure. The study used immunosequencing to profile the T cell repertoires of several hundred subjects and linked those repertoires to cytomegalovirus serostatus. Along with the roughly 670-subject first cohort, a separate validation cohort of 120 different subjects was used. To predict cytomegalovirus infection status, the study combined high-throughput TCR immunosequencing, statistical association of individual TCRs with disease status, and machine learning. A later analysis re-examined previously published TCR beta repertoires from more than 550 donors and added high-resolution HLA genotyping to investigate patterns of TCR occurrence. In the later analysis, no new phenotypic data were used to find candidate immune exposures; instead, reliance was placed on TCR beta sequences and their occurrence across donors. An earlier analysis of about 600 of the donors used high-throughput TCR beta sequencing to judge whether each TCR beta V gene segment behaved as functional or pseudogenic. Donor age, sex, ethnicity and CMV serostatus were compiled together with the repertoire data. A later genetic analysis took genome-wide SNP genotypes for 398 of the 666 donors and used that subset as a discovery cohort. Every repertoire in the discovery cohort had been generated on one and the same sequencing platform. HLA typing covered class I and class II loci at four-digit resolution. The number of typed donors differed by locus: about 620-630 for A, B, C, DRB1 and DQB1; approximately 540 for DQA1; 606 for DPA1; and some 450 for DPB1. Four to six DR-DQ haplotypes were handled as single units for association and clustering because linkage in the cohort was strong. On average, roughly 250,000 unique TCR beta nucleotide sequences were sequenced per donor among more than 350 genotyped donors of the cohort, with 15% to 20% of those sequences being non-productive.

Note on this clone: Which antigen it targets is not known. Per-nucleotide qualities are absent, and no much larger clonotype sits a single base away.

As encoded in the germline V gene, CDR1 is SGHTA while CDR2 is FQGNSA. Spanning cysteine to phenylalanine, the CDR3 consists of 15 amino acids. Here the CDR3 DNA is all that survives: 45 bases in frame from base 1. Here V drops 3 bases and J drops 2 bases, and the junction holds 3 bases not matched to any gene. Receptor libraries were prepared by the immunoSEQ multiplex PCR assay. The multiplex PCR relied on a mix of 60 forward primers for TCR Vbeta segments and 13 reverse primers for TCR Jbeta segments. The CDR3 region of rearranged TCR beta genes was amplified from genomic DNA by a multiplex PCR assay. The Illumina HiSeq System was used to sequence the amplified TCR beta libraries as 87-base-pair reads. In the authors' own workflow: A later analysis tallied roughly 80 million unique TCR beta chains across the roughly 610 repertoires, and about 10 million of those chains were shared by two or more donors. To remove PCR and sequencing errors, raw reads were error-corrected and collapsed into unique sequences using a nearest-neighbor algorithm that merged closely related sequences. Alignment of CDR3 sequences to IMGT reference sequences was used to assign V, D and J gene segments. For a sequence to be retained, a match of at least six nucleotides to both a V gene segment and a J gene segment was required. Rearrangements were classified as productive when the CDR3 lacked stop codons and remained in frame with V and J, and all other rearrangements were classified as non-productive. CDR3 was defined according to IMGT convention as the region running from the second conserved V-encoded cysteine to the conserved J-encoded phenylalanine. The earlier analysis of about 640 of the donors excluded any sequence lacking an unambiguous match to a single V gene segment. An earlier analysis of 587 of the donors classified V segments as functional when productive rearrangements were above 56.7% and as segregating when the standard deviation between donors was above 5%. A statistical classification framework was developed to diagnose cytomegalovirus status using the catalog of TCR beta chain sequences. In a later analysis, V and J genes were assigned by comparing TCR nucleotide sequences against IMGT/GENE-DB human TR gene sequences. Using the TCRdist pipeline, a later analysis assigned CDR3 sequences along with most-parsimonious VDJ recombination scenarios. A later analysis defined each TCR beta chain by its CDR3 amino acid sequence plus V-gene family, and excluded reads lacking a unique V-gene family. As a way to deal with suspected cross-contamination and a sequencing artifact, a later analysis dropped 592 nucleotide sequences that were highly shared and had low generation probability. A later analysis calculated a clonal expansion index for each public chain from normalized within-repertoire ranks of inferred template counts. In a later analysis, generation probabilities were computed using a VDJ recombination model fitted to out-of-frame rearrangements, and the results were checked against IGoR. In a later analysis, hypergeometric tests were used to score TCR-TCR, TCR-HLA and TCR-CMV co-occurrence, with a repertoire-size bias correction applied to TCR pairs. A later analysis estimated false discovery rates by permuting HLA or CMV assignments 20 times. In a later analysis, co-occurring TCRs were grouped using DBSCAN, and TCRdist sequence similarity was added for clustering within HLA-allele-positive subsets. Repertoires with fewer than 30,000 or more than 120,000 public chains were left out of co-occurrence clustering, as were about 5 repertoires with anomalous nucleotide sharing. Not all clones reach the TCRdb copy of this immuneACCESS table, which keeps in-frame sequences only. Checked studies attribute under half of the gap to unresolved V genes and leave the rest unexplained. V, J and clone size reflect that table, while D and trimming were determined from the DNA. The sample table shows about 120,000 clones, and 70% to 80% are seen once. The ten largest clonotypes hold roughly 5% of the sample.

The cohort consisted of some 730 healthy bone marrow donors. All cohort members were sampled while nominally healthy, although unrecorded immune exposures were likely present. The donor tested CMV seropositive, placing the donor among the 289 seropositive members of the cohort. Each donor provided a peripheral blood sample, and peripheral blood mononuclear cells were used for TCR beta sequencing. Genomic DNA was extracted from the blood cell samples with the Qiagen DNeasy Blood Extraction Kit. What the authors observed across the whole study: Because some donors lacked HLA typing at each locus, the association tests relied only on the typed subset. According to a later genetic analysis, donors in an Asian-associated ancestry cluster had fewer N-insertions in productive TCRs than the approximately 670-donor mean. The cohort was sequenced for TCR beta chains only, and without alpha or paired-chain data the features that could be detected were limited. In both the original and validation cohorts, the classifier was reported to diagnose cytomegalovirus status with high specificity and sensitivity. An association between a missense DCLRE1C variant and V-gene and J-gene trimming of TCR beta chains was found in a later genetic analysis and replicated in an independent cohort. When HLA alleles, especially DR and DQ, strongly co-occurred, attributing TCR associations to individual alleles was difficult. Some IMGT-functional V segments, including TRBV6-2 and TRBV6-3, could not be distinguished by the 87-base-pair reads and were therefore excluded. A few of the identified cytomegalovirus-associated TCR beta chains were confirmed in vitro to be specific for cytomegalovirus antigens. A later analysis found that HLA-associated TCR beta chains were more clonally expanded and had lower generation probabilities than equally common non-associated chains. The presence/absence analyses assumed that sequencing depth was roughly uniform across donors, and that assumption may not be true. The study listed 150 to 200 TCR beta chains as associated with cytomegalovirus. Because counts were too low, some 17 rarely observed V segments, including chromosome 9 orphons, were left out of the earlier analysis of 587 of the donors. According to a later analysis, TCR association rates differed among HLA loci, with DRB1 alleles showing the most associated TCRs and HLA-C alleles showing the fewest. According to a later analysis, most CMV-associated TCR beta chains appeared to be HLA-restricted, and the HLA associations seemed to be driven largely by CMV exposure. According to a later analysis, parvovirus B19, influenza, CMV and Epstein-Barr virus appeared linked to several top co-occurrence clusters. In an earlier analysis of some 640 of the donors, most TCR beta V segments were observed in productive rearrangements about 90% or about 30% of the time, broadly matching IMGT annotations. In a later analysis, around 17,000 TCR beta sequences were associated with specific HLA alleles at a false discovery rate of 0.05. While some public TCRs were present in many individuals, most TCR sequences turned up only very rarely across donors. A further reported finding was that TCR beta sequences accurately predicted the HLA-A and HLA-B alleles for most subjects in the first cohort. It was suggested by the authors that the approach could potentially be generalized to other disease states and immunological phenotypes. Correlated functional status among segregating V segments might reflect linkage disequilibrium, but an unknown experimental factor could not be ruled out. The only immune exposure information available for the cohort was CMV serostatus. The sequencing pipeline was judged likely to have produced a cluster of highly shared sequence variants as a technical artifact.

The sample was PBMCs. The sequence was obtained from a woman under 40 in good health and CMV-seropositive. Recombination linked TRBV7-2 to TRBJ2-1, and 8 junction bases match TRBD2. The CDR3 protein is CASSFERGPYNEQFF. The DNA reads TGTGCCAGCAGCTTTGAGCGGGGGCCCTACAATGAGCAGTTCTTC.